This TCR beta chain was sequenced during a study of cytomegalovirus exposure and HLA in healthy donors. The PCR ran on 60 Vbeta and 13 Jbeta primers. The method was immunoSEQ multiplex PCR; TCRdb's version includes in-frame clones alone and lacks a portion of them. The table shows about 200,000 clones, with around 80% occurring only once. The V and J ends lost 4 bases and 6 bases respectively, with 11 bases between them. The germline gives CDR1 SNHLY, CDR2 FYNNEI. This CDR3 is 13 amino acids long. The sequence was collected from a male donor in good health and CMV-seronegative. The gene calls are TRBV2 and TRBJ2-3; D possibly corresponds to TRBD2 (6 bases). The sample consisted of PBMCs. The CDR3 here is CASSVRGRDTQYF. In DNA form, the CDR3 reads TGTGCCAGCAGTGTCAGAGGGAGGGATACGCAGTATTTT. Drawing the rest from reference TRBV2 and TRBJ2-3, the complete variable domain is EPEVTQTPSHQVTQMGQEVILRCVPISNHLYFYWYRQILGQKVEFLVSFYNNEISEKSEIFDDQFSVERPDGSNFTLKIRSTKLEDSAMYFCASSVRGRDTQYFGPGTRLTVL.